This T cell receptor (beta chain) was captured by sequencing in a study of OX40 agonist ivuxolimab in advanced cancers. With 6 bases removed from V and 0 bases from J, the gap between germline ends came to 14 bases. Germline lookup yields CDR1 MDHEN and CDR2 SYDVKM. CDR3 length equals 16 residues. Clones were read by immunoSEQ multiplex PCR, and TCRdb kept only the in-frame ones, dropping some. The sample gives 70,000 to 95,000 clones, 70% to 90% of which show up once; about 4% is in the top ten. The source is an adult with an advanced solid tumor such as melanoma, head and neck, liver or kidney cancer. The V and J genes are TRBV28 and TRBJ2-2; D uncertain. This specimen was CD4+ or CD8+ T cells sorted from blood, taken in a trial of the OX40 agonist ivuxolimab. As DNA, the CDR3 is TGTGCCAGCAGGGGGATGACTTCAACGAACACCGGGGAGCTGTTTTTT. Its protein is CASRGMTSTNTGELFF.